The subject of this entry is one T cell receptor (beta chain). Its antigen is still unknown. No base quality information exists; no much larger clone differs at one position. These data are taken from a study of somatic mutations in cytotoxic T cells in rheumatoid arthritis (dated by TCRdb to between 2016 and 2019). Concerning the study at large: Right after diagnosis and prior to the start of any treatment, approximately 30 ml EDTA of peripheral blood was drawn from patients. Some V beta antibody-stained T-cell populations were flow-sorted on a FACSAria II or Sony SH800 at nearly 100% purity, and sorted V beta1+ cells also underwent TCRB sequencing. The study asked whether expanded CD8+ T-cell clones in newly diagnosed, untreated rheumatoid arthritis carry somatic mutations, and used TCRB deep sequencing to characterize clonality. For 65 to 80 rheumatoid arthritis patients and roughly 22 healthy controls, TCRB deep sequencing was carried out. Patients and controls did not essentially differ in median age, which was nearly identical between the groups.

On an AutoMACS, CD4+ and CD8+ cells were isolated via positive magnetic bead selection, and their purity was verified by flow cytometry. Initial screening for clonal expansions relied on flow cytometry with a TCR V beta antibody panel, after which sorted CD8+ fractions underwent TCRB deep sequencing for characterization. Isolation of peripheral blood mononuclear cells was done through Ficoll-Paque PLUS density gradient separation. DNA from CD4-enriched, CD8-enriched or PBMC samples was extracted using Nucleospin Tissue or Tissue XS kits and then quantified on a Qubit 2.0 fluorometer. Relative to germline, V is missing 6 bases and J is missing 4 bases, with 9 bases of the junction outside any gene match. The germline V gene (reference sequence) specifies LNHDA as CDR1 and SQIVND as CDR2. The CDR3 runs 15 residues from the cysteine to the phenylalanine. Left in the record is the CDR3 DNA by itself, 45 bases read in frame from the first base.

The immunoSEQ assay was applied to genomic DNA for TCRB CDR3 sequencing. The authors' pipeline ran thus. When patient CD8+ clones exceeding 1% were checked against published virus-specific TCRB sequences, only a few matched. Analyses were restricted to productive TCRB rearrangements. Clonality was calculated as a Shannon entropy-based productive clonality index, and a clone was defined by a unique TCRB CDR3 sequence. Repertoire overlap between two samples was calculated from the template counts of each clone relative to total templates per sample. Flow cytometry-measured V-gene usage correlated with V-gene usage from TCRB sequencing, with a Spearman r of 0.55 to 0.7. Not all clones reach the TCRdb copy of this immuneACCESS table, which keeps in-frame sequences only. Checked studies attribute under half of the gap to unresolved V genes and leave the rest unexplained. Clone size and the V and J calls come from that table; the DNA yielded D and trimming. The sample records 25,000 to 35,000 clones, 82% of which are singletons. The ten largest clones represent 8% to 9% of the sample.

What the authors observed across the whole study: The antigen targets of the expanded CD8+ clones were unknown, and absence from virus-specific databases did not rule out viral specificity. An increase of CD8+ clonality with age was seen in patients (Spearman r ≈ 0.46) but not in healthy controls. Rheumatoid arthritis patients and age-matched healthy controls did not significantly differ in CD8+ T-cell clonality. In about an eighth of the 65 patients the largest CD8+ clone exceeded 20% of CD8+ cells, and several identical CD8+ TCRB sequences were shared between blood and synovial fluid. The slight TRBV07 underrepresentation in patients was not adjusted for multiple comparisons.

Sequenced sample: CD8+ T cells sorted from blood. The sequence was collected from an adult with rheumatoid arthritis. The chain couples TRBV19 to TRBJ1-2; 9 of the junction bases match TRBD1. The CDR3: CASRDRGPWVYGYTF. The base sequence is TGTGCCAGTAGGGACAGGGGCCCTTGGGTCTATGGCTACACCTTC.